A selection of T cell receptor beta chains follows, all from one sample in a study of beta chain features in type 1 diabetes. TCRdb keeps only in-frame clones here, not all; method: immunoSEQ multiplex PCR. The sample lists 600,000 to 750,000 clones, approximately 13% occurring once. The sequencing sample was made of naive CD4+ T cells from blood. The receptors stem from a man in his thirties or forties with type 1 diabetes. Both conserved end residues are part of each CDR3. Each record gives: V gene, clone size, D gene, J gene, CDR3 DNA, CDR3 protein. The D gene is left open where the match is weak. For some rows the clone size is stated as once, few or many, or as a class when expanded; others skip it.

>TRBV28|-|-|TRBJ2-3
TGTGCCAGCAGTCCTGCGATAGGCGCAGATACGCAGTATTTT
CASSPAIGADTQYF
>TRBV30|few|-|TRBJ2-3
TGTGCCTTACAAAGGGCTAGCACAGATACGCAGTATTTT
CALQRASTDTQYF
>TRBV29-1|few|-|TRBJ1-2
TGCAGCGTTCCCCGAGGGGGGGCGGAGGCCTATGGCTACACCTTC
CSVPRGGAEAYGYTF
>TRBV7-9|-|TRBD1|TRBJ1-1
TGTGCCAGCAGCGCTGGGGACAGGGCAGCTTTCTTT
CASSAGDRAAFF
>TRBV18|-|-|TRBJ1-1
TGTGCCAGCTCACCACCGGGGCTCTACGGGGGAGGAACTGAAGCTTTCTTT
CASSPPGLYGGGTEAFF
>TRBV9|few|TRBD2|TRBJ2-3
TGTGCCAGCAGCGTAGCCAGTCTAGCGGTGGCAGATACGCAGTATTTT
CASSVASLAVADTQYF
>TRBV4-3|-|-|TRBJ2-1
TGCGCCAGCAGCCAAGATCGCAGTAATGAGCAGTTCTTC
CASSQDRSNEQFF
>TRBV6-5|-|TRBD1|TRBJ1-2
TGTGCCAGCAGTTACCAGGGGGACTATGGCTACACCTTC
CASSYQGDYGYTF
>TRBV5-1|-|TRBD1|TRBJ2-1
TGCGCCAGCAGCTTCCGGGACAGGGGAGGTTCAAAAAGCTCCTACAATGAGCAGTTCTTC
CASSFRDRGGSKSSYNEQFF
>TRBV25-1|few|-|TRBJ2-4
TGTGCCAGCAGGGGGTCCCCATCTCGAGAGTACTTC
CASRGSPSREYF
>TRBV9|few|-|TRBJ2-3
TGTGCCAGCAGCGTAGCGGGGGGCCTTAGCACAGATACGCAGTATTTT
CASSVAGGLSTDTQYF
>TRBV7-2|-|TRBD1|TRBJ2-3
TGTGCCAGCAGCAACGGACAGGGAACAGATACGCAGTATTTT
CASSNGQGTDTQYF
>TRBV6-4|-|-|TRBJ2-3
TGTGCCAGCAGCGATCGCGGGGGCACAGATACGCAGTATTTT
CASSDRGGTDTQYF
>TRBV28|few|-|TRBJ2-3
TGTGCCAGCAGTTTTGGGTTAGCGGCCAGCACAGATACGCAGTATTTT
CASSFGLAASTDTQYF
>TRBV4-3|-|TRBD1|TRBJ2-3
TGCGCCAGCAGCCTGAGACAGGGCCCTAGCACAGATACGCAGTATTTT
CASSLRQGPSTDTQYF
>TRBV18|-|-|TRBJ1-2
TGTGCCAGCTCACCAGGGAACGACTATGGCTACACCTTC
CASSPGNDYGYTF
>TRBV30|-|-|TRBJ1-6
TGTGCCTGGAGTGTACTTAACTCTGGGGATTCACCCCTCCACTTT
CAWSVLNSGDSPLHF
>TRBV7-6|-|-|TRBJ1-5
TGTGCCAGCAGCTTAGAGCCGGGTCAGCCCCAGCATTTT
CASSLEPGQPQHF
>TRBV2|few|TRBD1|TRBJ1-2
TGTGCCAGCAGCTCGGGACAGGGGTATGGCTACACCTTC
CASSSGQGYGYTF